These 24 T cell receptor beta chains share one sample of origin, sequenced in a study of cytomegalovirus exposure and HLA in healthy donors. PCR involved 60 Vbeta and 13 Jbeta primers. Sequencing was performed with immunoSEQ multiplex PCR; in TCRdb, only in-frame clones are kept and a portion is missing. The data hold about 140,000 clones, with roughly 77% observed a single time. The sequenced material came from PBMCs. All receptors derive from a man aged 30 to 45 in good health and CMV-seronegative.

This chain uses TRBV7-9 with TRBJ2-7; D may be TRBD1 (6 bases). CDR3 length: 13 amino acids. The V gene lost 5 bases and the J gene lost 4 bases, with 12 bases spanning the gap. Germline V CDR1 and CDR2: SEHNR, FQNEAQ (reference sequence). The CDR3 region is CASSPAGQYEQYF. The CDR3 bases are TGTGCCAGCAGCCCGGCCGGACAGTACGAGCAGTACTTC.

This clone appeared a single time. The chain couples TRBV18 to TRBJ2-7, with D unresolved. Trimming pared 3 bases from V and 1 base from J, leaving 10 bases between. The CDR3 is 14 amino acids. Germline CDR1 is KGHSH and CDR2 is LQKENI. The CDR3 sequence: CASSPGQTSYEQYF. The CDR3 region has the DNA TGTGCCAGCTCACCCGGCCAGACATCCTACGAGCAGTACTTC.

The V call is TRBV4-1, the J call TRBJ2-5, with no clear D. Germline loops: CDR1 MGHRA, CDR2 YSYEKL. Trimming shortened V by 0 bases and J by 2 bases, and 13 bases separated the two germline ends. The CDR3 is made up of 16 amino acids. The CDR3 here is CASSQDAYVTQETQYF. CDR3 DNA sequence: TGCGCCAGCAGCCAAGATGCGTACGTGACTCAAGAGACCCAGTACTTC.

The chain couples TRBV16 to TRBJ1-5; 10 bases fit TRBD1. CDR1 and CDR2 (germline): KGHSY, FQNENV. The CDR3 runs to 17 residues. Germline trimming cut 3 bases from V and 2 bases from J; bases unmatched to any gene: 7. The CDR3 region has the DNA TGTGCCAGCAGCCACACCATCGGGACAGGGGGCAATCAGCCCCAGCATTTT. This sequence encodes CASSHTIGTGGNQPQHF.

V and J are TRBV7-9 and TRBJ2-1; 8 nucleotides align to TRBD1. The CDR3 is made up of 16 amino acids. Germline values: CDR1 SEHNR, CDR2 FQNEAQ (reference sequence). V was pared by 0 bases and J by 7 bases, with 8 bases of the junction left unmatched. CDR3 nucleotide sequence: TGTGCCAGCAGCTTAGCGTGGCAGGGGGCGAGGAATGAGCAGTTCTTC. Its translation is CASSLAWQGARNEQFF.

The count of this clone is one. The CDR3 DNA reads TGTGCCAGCAGACTGGGACAGGGTAATCAGCCCCAGCATTTT. Its protein is CASRLGQGNQPQHF. The V call is TRBV2, the J call TRBJ1-5; 9 nucleotides agree with TRBD1. CDR3 length equals 14 residues. Germline V CDR1 and CDR2: SNHLY, FYNNEI. Trimming cost V 6 bases and J 4 bases; bases outside gene matches: 4.

This clone was observed a few times. The V call is TRBV6-1, the J call TRBJ1-1; perhaps TRBD1 as D (5 bases). Germline CDR1 MNHNS, CDR2 SASEGT. V was cut by 2 bases and J by 4 bases, with 14 bases left in between. This CDR3 spans 15 amino acids. In DNA form, the CDR3 reads TGTGCCAGCAGTGAACGAACAGGTAGGGGCACTGAAGCTTTCTTT. This sequence encodes CASSERTGRGTEAFF.

The genes are TRBV6-4 and TRBJ1-1, with TRBD1 identical over 9 bases. V shed 5 bases and J 4 bases; nucleotides not matched to a gene: 2. The CDR3 is made up of 13 amino acids. From germline, CDR1 is MRHNA and CDR2 SNTAGT. The CDR3 nucleotides read TGTGCCAGCAGTAGGGGACAGGGCACTGAAGCTTTCTTT. Its protein is CASSRGQGTEAFF.

The V call is TRBV5-1, the J call TRBJ2-4; 10 bases match TRBD2. Losses at the gene ends were 1 base for V and 7 bases for J; bases not matched to a gene: 11. CDR1 SGHRS and CDR2 YFSETQ come from the germline V gene. The CDR3 length is 17 residues. The chain's CDR3 is CASSLLPAGGAGNIQYF. The CDR3 coding sequence is TGCGCCAGCAGCTTGCTCCCAGCGGGGGGGGCCGGGAACATTCAGTACTTC.

The rearrangement links TRBV5-1 to TRBJ2-3, with 9 bases aligning to TRBD2. J lost 2 bases, V lost 5 bases, and 6 bases had no gene match. The CDR3 loop spans 15 amino acids. Looked up from germline, CDR1 is SGHRS and CDR2 is YFSETQ. This CDR3 is CASRTGTSYTDTQYF. DNA for the CDR3: TGCGCCAGCAGAACCGGGACTAGCTACACAGATACGCAGTATTTT.

This rearrangement joins TRBV28 to TRBJ2-7, with D possibly matching TRBD2 (5 bases). Germline V gene sequence: CDR1 MDHEN, CDR2 SYDVKM. This CDR3 has 14 residues. Trimming left V 8 bases short and J 2 bases short, with 16 bases between. In nucleotides, the CDR3 is TGTGCCAGCGTGCGGGCGTTCGGACCCTACGAGCAGTACTTC. As protein: CASVRAFGPYEQYF.

The chain has TRBV7-8 and TRBJ2-2; D is uncertain. CDR3 length: 16 residues. The germline V and J ends were trimmed by 7 bases and 4 bases, with 19 bases remaining between them. Germline V gives CDR1 SGHVS, CDR2 FQNEAQ. This CDR3 reads CASNKFDGARTGELFF. DNA for the CDR3: TGTGCCAGCAACAAGTTCGATGGAGCCCGCACCGGGGAGCTGTTTTTT.

The genes are TRBV19 and TRBJ2-7; 10 bases fit TRBD1. Germline assignment: CDR1 LNHDA and CDR2 SQIVND (reference sequence). V was pared by 3 bases and J by 3 bases, with 2 bases of the junction left unmatched. This CDR3 spans 14 amino acids. Here the CDR3 reads CASSMGTGVYEQYF. In DNA, the CDR3 is TGTGCCAGTAGTATGGGGACAGGGGTCTACGAGCAGTACTTC.

V and J are TRBV5-4 and TRBJ2-7; 7 bases map to TRBD2. Germline V CDR1 and CDR2: SGHNT, YYREEE (reference sequence). The CDR3 covers 15 residues. J gave up 3 bases and V 3 bases, and 9 bases lay outside the gene matches. The chain's CDR3 is CASSSQVGRSYEQYF. The DNA for the CDR3 is TGTGCCAGCAGCTCCCAGGTCGGGAGGAGCTACGAGCAGTACTTC.

The chain recombines TRBV29-1 with TRBJ1-2; D is perhaps TRBD1 (6 bases). In germline, CDR1 is SQVTM, CDR2 ANQGSEA. V gave up 3 bases and J gave up 6 bases, with 17 bases separating them. The CDR3 has 14 residues. The CDR3 nucleotides read TGCAGCGTTGACGCCCGAGGGGGTTATGATGGCTACACCTTC. Amino acid sequence: CSVDARGGYDGYTF.

The J gene is TRBJ2-1, the V gene TRBV5-1, with D maybe TRBD1 (6 bases). Germline values: CDR1 SGHRS, CDR2 YFSETQ. With 4 bases removed from V and 1 base from J, the gap between germline ends came to 12 bases. This CDR3 is 15 amino acids long. Here the CDR3 reads CASSTGQTSYNEQFF. CDR3 nucleotide sequence: TGCGCCAGCAGCACCGGACAGACATCCTACAATGAGCAGTTCTTC.

The rearrangement links TRBV28 to TRBJ1-5; D not certain. V lost 0 bases and J 7 bases, leaving 4 bases between the germline ends. CDR1 MDHEN and CDR2 SYDVKM come from the germline V gene. CDR3 length: 12 amino acids. The chain's CDR3 is CASSLWEQPQHF. The CDR3 DNA sequence: TGTGCCAGCAGTTTATGGGAGCAGCCCCAGCATTTT.

This rearrangement joins TRBV5-1 to TRBJ2-7; the match to TRBD2 covers 12 bases. CDR3 length: 17 amino acids. V was clipped by 2 bases and J by 2 bases; unmatched bases: 8. CDR1 and CDR2 (germline): SGHRS, YFSETQ. The CDR3, as DNA: TGCGCCAGCAGCTTTTACCGGACTAGCGGGGCCCCCTACGAGCAGTACTTC. Its translation: CASSFYRTSGAPYEQYF.

This chain connects TRBV2 to TRBJ2-7; 8 bases fit TRBD2. In germline, CDR1 is SNHLY, CDR2 FYNNEI. V gave up 8 bases and J gave up 2 bases; unmatched junction bases: 8. The CDR3 is 14 amino acids. The DNA for the CDR3 is TGTGCCAGCCAGCGGGAGAGTAGAGCCTACGAGCAGTACTTC. It translates to CASQRESRAYEQYF.

V gene TRBV7-9 combines with J gene TRBJ2-5; TRBD1 aligns across 7 bases. Germline values: CDR1 SEHNR, CDR2 FQNEAQ (reference sequence). V shed 2 bases, J shed 4 bases, and the junction held 1 base outside the gene matches. This CDR3 has 13 residues. The CDR3 here is CASSLNRGETQYF. The CDR3 DNA follows: TGTGCCAGCAGCTTAAACAGGGGAGAGACCCAGTACTTC.

The J gene is TRBJ1-1, the V gene TRBV7-8; unclear D gene. This CDR3 comprises 13 residues. The ends were cut back, 8 bases at V and 1 base at J, with 11 bases in the middle. CDR1 and CDR2 from the germline V gene are SGHVS and FQNEAQ. The CDR3 DNA follows: TGTGCCAGCTTGAGGGATTCGAACACTGAAGCTTTCTTT. Its protein product is CASLRDSNTEAFF.

To note about this clone: The junction shows a germline mismatch at one end, possibly a read error. The chain links TRBV7-9 to TRBJ2-7; TRBD2 aligns across 8 bases. Germline CDR1 SEHNR, CDR2 FQNEAQ (reference sequence). The CDR3 is 14 amino acids. CDR3 loop: CSSSVSGATYEQYF. The CDR3 nucleotides are TGTTCCAGCAGCGTTAGCGGGGCTACCTACGAGCAGTACTTC.

The chain links TRBV10-3 to TRBJ2-3, with TRBD2 matching 8 bases. With V trimmed by 0 bases and J by 2 bases, 10 bases remained unmatched. Germline V lookup: CDR1 ENHRY, CDR2 SYGVKD. The length of the CDR3 is 18 residues. CDR3 sequence (DNA): TGTGCCATCAGTGAGTCGGGGTGGTTAGCGGGACCCACAGATACGCAGTATTTT. Its translation: CAISESGWLAGPTDTQYF.

This clone was counted only a few times. The gene calls are TRBV5-6 and TRBJ2-1, with 15 bases fitting TRBD2. CDR1 is SGHDT and CDR2 is YYEEEE in the germline V gene. The CDR3 spans 19 residues. Trimming removed 4 bases from V and 1 base from J; junction bases left unmatched: 9. CDR3 sequence (DNA): TGTGCCAGCAGCCGGTTGGGACTAGCGGGGGGCAGATCCTACAATGAGCAGTTCTTC. It codes for CASSRLGLAGGRSYNEQFF.